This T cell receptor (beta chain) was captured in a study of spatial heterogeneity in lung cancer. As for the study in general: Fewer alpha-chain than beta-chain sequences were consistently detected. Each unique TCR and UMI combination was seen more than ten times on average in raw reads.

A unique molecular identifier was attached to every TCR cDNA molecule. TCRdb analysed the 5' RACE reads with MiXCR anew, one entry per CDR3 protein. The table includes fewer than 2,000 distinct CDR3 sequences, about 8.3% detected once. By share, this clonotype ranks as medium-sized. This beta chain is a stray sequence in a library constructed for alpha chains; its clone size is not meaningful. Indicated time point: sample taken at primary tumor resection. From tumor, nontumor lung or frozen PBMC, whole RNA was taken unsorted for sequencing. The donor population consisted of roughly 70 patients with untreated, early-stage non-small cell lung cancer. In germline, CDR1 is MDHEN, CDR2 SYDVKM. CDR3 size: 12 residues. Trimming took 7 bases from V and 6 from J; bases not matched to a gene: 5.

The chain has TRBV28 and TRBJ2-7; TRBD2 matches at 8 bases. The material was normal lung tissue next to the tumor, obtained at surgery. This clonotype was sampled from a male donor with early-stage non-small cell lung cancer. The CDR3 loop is CASNSGDPEQYF. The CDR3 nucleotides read TGTGCCAGCAATAGCGGGGACCCCGAGCAGTACTTC.